This T cell receptor beta chain is from a study of regulatory T cells in long-lasting Graves disease. Study overall: Over 5 years on antithyroid drugs plus positive TSH receptor antibodies marked Graves' disease as persistent. Whole-study results and caveats: Persistent cases of Graves' showed reduced TCR diversity relative to newly diagnosed patients. Persistent disease exhibited a predilection for TRBV28, TRBJ1-2 and TRBJ2-5.

Relying on iRepertoire HTBI primers and Arm-PCR of CDR3 regions, the team built TCR beta libraries. In TCRdb, the multiplex PCR reads were re-called with MiXCR into one record per CDR3 protein. This sample carries around 460,000 distinct CDR3 sequences, under 25% of them seen once, and the ten largest clones take over 6%. This clonotype was detected many times. As yet, its antigen is unknown. Specified time point: persistent/refractory GD, antithyroid drugs over 5 years with positive TRAb. TCR sequences were obtained from RNA taken from PBMCs. The V gene's germline CDR1 is SNHLY and CDR2 FYNNEI. The CDR3 length is 14 residues. V lost 6 bases and J 0 bases, leaving 8 bases between the germline ends.

The sample consisted of peripheral blood mononuclear cells (PBMCs), taken when the disease was refractory, from a patient treated with antithyroid drugs. This clonotype was sampled from a female donor with Graves disease. The rearrangement links TRBV2 to TRBJ1-4; no clear D. This chain's CDR3 is CASRSIATNEKLFF. In DNA form, the CDR3 reads TGTGCCAGCAGGAGTATTGCAACTAATGAAAAACTGTTTTTT.